This TCR beta chain appears in the sequencing data of a study of T cells in Graves' hyperthyroidism and ophthalmopathy. Study as a whole: The blood sample was taken at first diagnosis, before treatment began.

Germline lookup yields CDR1 MNHEY and CDR2 SMNVEV (reference sequence). The CDR3 has 15 residues. V was trimmed by 2 bases and J by 5 bases, leaving 13 bases between them. Patients aged 18 to 65 with hyperthyroidism were newly diagnosed, with duration under 2 months. Researchers barred patients who had uncontrolled infection, other autoimmune disease, pregnancy or lactation. The investigators amplified TCR beta CDR3 regions from RNA transcripts. The HTBI set primed first-round TCR CDR3 RT-PCR. TCRdb used MiXCR to reprocess the multiplex PCR reads, holding one entry per CDR3 protein. Of 500,000 to 550,000 distinct CDR3 sequences listed, about 20% were seen once; the top ten hold about 30%.

The sample was blood. The V gene is TRBV27, the J gene TRBJ1-5, with D maybe TRBD1 (5 bases). The TCR sequence derives from a man aged 18-30 years with Graves' hyperthyroidism. Here the CDR3 DNA reads TGTGCCAGCAGTTTAAGTGCAGGGAATCATCAGCCCCAGCATTTT. Translation: CASSLSAGNHQPQHF.